The present entry profiles one T cell receptor beta chain with its context. These data are taken from a study of blood T cell repertoires in COVID-19. In germline, CDR1 is LGHDT, CDR2 YNNKEL (reference sequence). This CDR3 contains 17 residues. J lost 2 bases, V lost 4 bases, and 11 bases had no gene match. Study processing details: Nucleated cell counts were estimated from reference gene primer amplification. This table comes from immunoSEQ multiplex PCR, and its TCRdb copy is limited to in-frame clones, with some not included. That table furnishes V, J and clone size, whereas the DNA furnished D and trimming. Of some 380,000 clones listed, more than 70% are singletons.

Sample: PBMCs or T cells enriched from blood (not recorded which). V and J are TRBV3-1 (or the pseudogene TRBV3-2) and TRBJ2-3; TRBD2 aligns across 8 bases. The sequence came from a man aged 25-40 years who had recovered from COVID-19. The DNA for the CDR3 is TGTGCCAGCAGCCCTACCTCTTGGCGGGGGGACACAGATACGCAGTATTTT. This encodes CASSPTSWRGDTDTQYF.